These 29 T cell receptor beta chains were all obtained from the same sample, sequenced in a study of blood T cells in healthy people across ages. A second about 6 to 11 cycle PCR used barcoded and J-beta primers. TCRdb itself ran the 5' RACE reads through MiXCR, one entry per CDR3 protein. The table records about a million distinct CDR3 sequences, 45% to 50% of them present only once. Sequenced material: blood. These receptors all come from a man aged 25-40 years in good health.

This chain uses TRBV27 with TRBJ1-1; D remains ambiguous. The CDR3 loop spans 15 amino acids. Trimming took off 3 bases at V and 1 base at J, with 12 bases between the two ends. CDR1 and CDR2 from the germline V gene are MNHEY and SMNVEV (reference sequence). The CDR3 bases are TGTGCCAGCAGTTTGGACTATAAGAGGAACACTGAAGCTTTCTTT. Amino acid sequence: CASSLDYKRNTEAFF.

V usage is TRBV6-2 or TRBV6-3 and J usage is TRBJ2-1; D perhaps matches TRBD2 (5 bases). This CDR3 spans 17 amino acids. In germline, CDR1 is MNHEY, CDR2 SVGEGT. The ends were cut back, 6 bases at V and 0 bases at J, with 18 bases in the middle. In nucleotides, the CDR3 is TGTGCCAGCAGCAGGACTCAAACGTACAGCTCCTACAATGAGCAGTTCTTC. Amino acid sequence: CASSRTQTYSSYNEQFF.

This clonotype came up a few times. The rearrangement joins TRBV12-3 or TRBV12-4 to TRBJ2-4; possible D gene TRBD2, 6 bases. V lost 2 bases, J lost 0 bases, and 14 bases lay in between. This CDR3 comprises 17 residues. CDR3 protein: CASSLNSGGRAKNIQYF. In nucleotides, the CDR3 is TGTGCCAGCAGTTTAAATTCCGGGGGTCGAGCCAAAAACATTCAGTACTTC.

The CDR3 region has the DNA TGCAGTGCTAGGGAAGCGGGGGGTAGCACAGATACGCAGTATTTT. It is translated as CSAREAGGSTDTQYF. V is TRBV20-1 and J is TRBJ2-3; 9 nucleotides line up with TRBD2. CDR3 size: 15 residues. Germline V lookup: CDR1 DFQATT, CDR2 SNEGSKA (reference sequence). V was clipped by 3 bases and J by 0 bases; unmatched bases: 4.

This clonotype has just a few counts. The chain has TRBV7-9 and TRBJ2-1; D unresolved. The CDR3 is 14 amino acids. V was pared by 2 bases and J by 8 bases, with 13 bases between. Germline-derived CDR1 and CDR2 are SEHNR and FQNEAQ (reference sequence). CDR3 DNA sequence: TGTGCCAGCAGCTTAAGTCCGGGTCGGGATGAGCAGTTCTTC. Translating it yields CASSLSPGRDEQFF.

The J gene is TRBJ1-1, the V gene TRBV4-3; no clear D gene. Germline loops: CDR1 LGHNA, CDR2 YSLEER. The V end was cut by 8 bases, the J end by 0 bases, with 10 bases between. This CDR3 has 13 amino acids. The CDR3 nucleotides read TGCGCCAGCTCCGGGAGCATGAACACTGAAGCTTTCTTT. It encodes CASSGSMNTEAFF.

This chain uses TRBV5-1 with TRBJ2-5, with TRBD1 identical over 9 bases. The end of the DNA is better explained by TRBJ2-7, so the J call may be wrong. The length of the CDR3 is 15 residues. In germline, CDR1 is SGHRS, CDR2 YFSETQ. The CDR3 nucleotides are TGCGCCAGCAGCTGGACAGGGGTTGAAACCTTCGAGCAGTACTTC. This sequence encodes CASSWTGVETFEQYF.

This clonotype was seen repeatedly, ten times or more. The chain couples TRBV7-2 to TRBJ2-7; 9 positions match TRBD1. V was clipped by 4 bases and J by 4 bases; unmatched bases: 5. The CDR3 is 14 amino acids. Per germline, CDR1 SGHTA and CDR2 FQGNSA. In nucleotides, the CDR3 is TGTGCCAGCAGCTCGGGACAGGGAGGGTACGAGCAGTACTTC. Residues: CASSSGQGGYEQYF. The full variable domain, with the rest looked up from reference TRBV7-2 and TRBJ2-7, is GAGVSQSPSNKVTEKGKDVELRCDPISGHTALYWYRQSLGQGLEFLIYFQGNSAPDKSGLPSDRFSAERTGGSVSTLTIQRTQQEDSAVYLCASSSGQGGYEQYFGPGTRLTVT.

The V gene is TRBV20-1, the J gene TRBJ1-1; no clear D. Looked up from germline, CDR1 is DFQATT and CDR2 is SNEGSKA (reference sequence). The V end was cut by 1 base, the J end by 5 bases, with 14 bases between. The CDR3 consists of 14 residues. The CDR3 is CSARAGRVVTEAFF. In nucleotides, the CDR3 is TGCAGTGCTAGAGCTGGACGGGTCGTAACTGAAGCTTTCTTT.

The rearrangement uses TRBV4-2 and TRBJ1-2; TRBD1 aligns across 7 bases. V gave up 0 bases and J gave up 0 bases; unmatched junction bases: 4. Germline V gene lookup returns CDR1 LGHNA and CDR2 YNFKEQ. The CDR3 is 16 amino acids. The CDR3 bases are TGTGCCAGCAGCCAAGAATACAGGGGAGCTAACTATGGCTACACCTTC. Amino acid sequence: CASSQEYRGANYGYTF.

The CDR3 DNA follows: TGTGCCAGCAGCTTCGAAGGTTCGTTCTTGGGCACTGAAGCTTTCTTT. This gives the protein CASSFEGSFLGTEAFF. This chain uses TRBV7-9 with TRBJ1-1; no clear D gene. The length of the CDR3 is 16 residues. CDR1 is SEHNR, CDR2 FQNEAQ, per germline (reference sequence). Trimming left V 3 bases short and J 4 bases short, with 18 bases between.

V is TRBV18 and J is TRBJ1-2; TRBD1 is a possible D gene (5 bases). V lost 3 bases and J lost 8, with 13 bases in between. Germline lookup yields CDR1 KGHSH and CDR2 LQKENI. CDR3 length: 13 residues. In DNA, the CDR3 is TGTGCCAGCTCACCCGGGGGAGTTGAAGGCTACACCTTC. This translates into CASSPGGVEGYTF.

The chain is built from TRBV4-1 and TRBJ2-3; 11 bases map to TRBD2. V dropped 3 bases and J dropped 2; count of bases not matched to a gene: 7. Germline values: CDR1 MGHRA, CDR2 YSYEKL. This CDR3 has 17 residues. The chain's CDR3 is CASSQGLADVPTDTQYF. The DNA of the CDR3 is TGCGCCAGCAGCCAGGGACTAGCGGACGTCCCCACAGATACGCAGTATTTT.

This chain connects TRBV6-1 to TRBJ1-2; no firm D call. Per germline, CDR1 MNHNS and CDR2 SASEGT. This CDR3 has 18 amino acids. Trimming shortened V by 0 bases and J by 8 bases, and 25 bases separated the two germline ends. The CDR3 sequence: CASSEANRFPPLKRGYTF. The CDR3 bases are TGTGCCAGCAGTGAAGCTAATCGATTCCCCCCCTTAAAGAGGGGCTACACCTTC.

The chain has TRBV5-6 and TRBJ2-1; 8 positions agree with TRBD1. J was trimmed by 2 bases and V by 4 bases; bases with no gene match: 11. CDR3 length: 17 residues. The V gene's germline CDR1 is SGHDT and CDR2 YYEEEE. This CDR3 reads CASSRTTGVRPYNEQFF. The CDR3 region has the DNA TGTGCCAGCAGCCGCACGACAGGGGTGCGCCCCTACAATGAGCAGTTCTTC. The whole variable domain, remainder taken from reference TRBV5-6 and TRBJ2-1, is DAGVTQSPTHLIKTRGQQVTLRCSPKSGHDTVSWYQQALGQGPQFIFQYYEEEERQRGNFPDRFSGHQFPNYSSELNVNALLLGDSALYLCASSRTTGVRPYNEQFFGPGTRLTVL.

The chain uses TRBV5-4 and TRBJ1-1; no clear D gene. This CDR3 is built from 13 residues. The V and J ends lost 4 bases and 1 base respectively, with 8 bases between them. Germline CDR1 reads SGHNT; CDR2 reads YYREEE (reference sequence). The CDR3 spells CASSPLGNTEAFF. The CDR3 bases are TGTGCCAGCAGCCCCCTAGGGAACACTGAAGCTTTCTTT.

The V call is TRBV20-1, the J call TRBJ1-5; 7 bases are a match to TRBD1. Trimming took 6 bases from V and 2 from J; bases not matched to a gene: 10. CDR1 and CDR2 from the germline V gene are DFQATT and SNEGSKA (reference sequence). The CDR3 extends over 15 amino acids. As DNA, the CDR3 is TGCAGTGCAGGGGGCGGGGGCATCGGCAATCAGCCCCAGCATTTT. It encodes CSAGGGGIGNQPQHF.

In DNA form, the CDR3 reads TGTGCCAGCAGCTCCTACCCGGGGGGCTCGGCGAGCACAGATACGCAGTATTTT. Encoded protein: CASSSYPGGSASTDTQYF. The gene calls are TRBV9 and TRBJ2-3, with D possibly matching TRBD2 (7 bases). V gave up 4 bases and J gave up 0 bases, with 21 bases separating them. CDR1 SGDLS and CDR2 YYNGEE come from the germline V gene. This CDR3 has 18 amino acids.

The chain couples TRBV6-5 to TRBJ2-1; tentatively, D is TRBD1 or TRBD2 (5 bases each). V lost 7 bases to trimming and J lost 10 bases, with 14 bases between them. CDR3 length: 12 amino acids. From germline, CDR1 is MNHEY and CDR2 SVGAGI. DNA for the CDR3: TGTGCCAGCAACGAGGGTTGGGGCGAGCAGTTCTTC. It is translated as CASNEGWGEQFF.

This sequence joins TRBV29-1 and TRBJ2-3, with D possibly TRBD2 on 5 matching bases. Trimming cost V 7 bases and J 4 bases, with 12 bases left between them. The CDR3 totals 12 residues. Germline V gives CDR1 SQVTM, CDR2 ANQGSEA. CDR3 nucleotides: TGCAGCGCGGGGTCTATGGCAGATACGCAGTATTTT. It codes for CSAGSMADTQYF.

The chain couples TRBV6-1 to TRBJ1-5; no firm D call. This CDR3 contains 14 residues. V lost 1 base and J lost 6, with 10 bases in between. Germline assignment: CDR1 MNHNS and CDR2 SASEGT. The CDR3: CASSEVMSRQPQHF. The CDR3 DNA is TGTGCCAGCAGTGAAGTCATGAGTCGTCAGCCCCAGCATTTT.

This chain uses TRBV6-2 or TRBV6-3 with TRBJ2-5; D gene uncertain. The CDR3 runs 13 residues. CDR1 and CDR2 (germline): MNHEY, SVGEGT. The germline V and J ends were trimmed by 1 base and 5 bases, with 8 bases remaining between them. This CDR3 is CASSYLVAETQYF. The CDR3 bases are TGTGCCAGCAGTTACTTGGTTGCGGAGACCCAGTACTTC.

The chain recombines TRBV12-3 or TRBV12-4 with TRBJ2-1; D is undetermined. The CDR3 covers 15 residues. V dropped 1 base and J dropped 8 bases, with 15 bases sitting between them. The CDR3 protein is CASSLGSFAYDEQFF. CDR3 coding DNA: TGTGCCAGCAGTTTAGGTTCTTTCGCGTACGATGAGCAGTTCTTC.

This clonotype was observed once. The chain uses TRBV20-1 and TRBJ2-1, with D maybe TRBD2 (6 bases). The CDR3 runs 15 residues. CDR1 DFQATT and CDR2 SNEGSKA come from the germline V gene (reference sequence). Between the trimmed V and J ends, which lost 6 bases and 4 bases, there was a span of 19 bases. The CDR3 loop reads CSAHGPSGGYNEQFF. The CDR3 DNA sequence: TGCAGTGCCCATGGCCCCAGTGGGGGGTACAATGAGCAGTTCTTC.

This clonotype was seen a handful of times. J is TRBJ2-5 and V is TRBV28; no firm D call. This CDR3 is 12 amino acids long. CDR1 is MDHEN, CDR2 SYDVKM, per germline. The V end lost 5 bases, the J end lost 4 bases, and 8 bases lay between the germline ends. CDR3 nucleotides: TGTGCCAGCAGTACACTCCCAGAGACCCAGTACTTC. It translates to CASSTLPETQYF. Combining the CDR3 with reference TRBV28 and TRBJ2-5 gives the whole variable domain DVKVTQSSRYLVKRTGEKVFLECVQDMDHENMFWYRQDPGLGLRLIYFSYDVKMKEKGDIPEGYSVSREKKERFSLILESASTNQTSMYLCASSTLPETQYFGPGTRLLVL.

The CDR3 DNA is TGTGCCAGCAGCCAACAACGGGACTCTTGGAACACTGAAGCTTTCTTT. It is translated as CASSQQRDSWNTEAFF. The V call is TRBV3-1, the J call TRBJ1-1; D may be TRBD1 (5 bases). Germline CDR1 and CDR2: LGHDT and YNNKEL (reference sequence). The CDR3 sequence is 16 residues long. Trimming removed 2 bases at V and 1 base at J, with 14 bases between.

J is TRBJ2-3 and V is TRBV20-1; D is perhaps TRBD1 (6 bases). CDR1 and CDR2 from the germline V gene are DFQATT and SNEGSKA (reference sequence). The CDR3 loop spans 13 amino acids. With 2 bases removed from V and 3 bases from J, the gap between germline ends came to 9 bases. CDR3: CSARRTETDTQYF. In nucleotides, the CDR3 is TGCAGTGCTAGACGGACAGAGACAGATACGCAGTATTTT.

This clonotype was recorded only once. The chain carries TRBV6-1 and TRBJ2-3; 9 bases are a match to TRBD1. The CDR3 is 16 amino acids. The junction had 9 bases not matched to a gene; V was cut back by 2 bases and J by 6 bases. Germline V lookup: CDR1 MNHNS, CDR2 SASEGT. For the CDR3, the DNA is TGTGCCAGCAGTGAAAGCCCGGGACAGGGACCCGATACGCAGTATTTT. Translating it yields CASSESPGQGPDTQYF.

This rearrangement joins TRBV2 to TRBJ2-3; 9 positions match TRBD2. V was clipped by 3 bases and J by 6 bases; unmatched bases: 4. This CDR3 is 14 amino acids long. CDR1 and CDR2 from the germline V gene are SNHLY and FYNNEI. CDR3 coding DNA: TGTGCCAGCAGTGATCTAGCGGGGCCCGATACGCAGTATTTT. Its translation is CASSDLAGPDTQYF.